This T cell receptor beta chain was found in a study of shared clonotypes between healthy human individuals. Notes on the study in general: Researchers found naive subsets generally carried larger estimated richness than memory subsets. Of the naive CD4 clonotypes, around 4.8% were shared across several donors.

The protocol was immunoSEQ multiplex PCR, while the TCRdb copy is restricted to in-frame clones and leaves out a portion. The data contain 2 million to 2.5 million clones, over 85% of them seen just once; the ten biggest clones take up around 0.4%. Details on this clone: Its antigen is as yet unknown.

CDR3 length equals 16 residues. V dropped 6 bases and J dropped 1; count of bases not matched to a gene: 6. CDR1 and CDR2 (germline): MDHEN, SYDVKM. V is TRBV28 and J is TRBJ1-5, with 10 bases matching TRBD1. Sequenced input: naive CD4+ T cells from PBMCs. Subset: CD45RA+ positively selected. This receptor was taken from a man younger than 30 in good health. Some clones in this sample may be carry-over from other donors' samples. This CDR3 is CASSRDRGGSNQPQHF. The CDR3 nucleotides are TGTGCCAGCAGCAGGGACAGGGGTGGGAGCAATCAGCCCCAGCATTTT.